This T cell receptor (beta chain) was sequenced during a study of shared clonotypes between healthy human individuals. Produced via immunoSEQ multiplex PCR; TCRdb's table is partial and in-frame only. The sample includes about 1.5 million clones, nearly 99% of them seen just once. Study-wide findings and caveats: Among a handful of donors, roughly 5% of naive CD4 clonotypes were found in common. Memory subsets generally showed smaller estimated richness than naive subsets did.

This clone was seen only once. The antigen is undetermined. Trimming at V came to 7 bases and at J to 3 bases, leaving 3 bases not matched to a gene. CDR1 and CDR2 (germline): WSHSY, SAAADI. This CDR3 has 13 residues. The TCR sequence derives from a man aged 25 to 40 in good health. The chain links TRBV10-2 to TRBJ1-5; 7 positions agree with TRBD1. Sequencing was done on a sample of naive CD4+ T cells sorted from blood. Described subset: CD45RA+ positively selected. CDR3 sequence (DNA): TGCGCCAGCACAGGGGGACCCAATCAGCCCCAGCATTTT. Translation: CASTGGPNQPQHF.